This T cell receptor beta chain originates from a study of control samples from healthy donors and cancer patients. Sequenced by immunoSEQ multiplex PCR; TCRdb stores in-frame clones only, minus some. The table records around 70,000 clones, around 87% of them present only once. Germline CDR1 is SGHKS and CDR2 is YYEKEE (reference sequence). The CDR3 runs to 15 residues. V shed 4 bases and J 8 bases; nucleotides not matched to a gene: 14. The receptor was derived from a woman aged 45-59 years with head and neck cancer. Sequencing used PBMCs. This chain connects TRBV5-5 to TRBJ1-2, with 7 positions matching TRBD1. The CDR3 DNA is TGTGCCAGCAGCGGCTATGGGACAGACTCTTCAGGCTACACCTTC. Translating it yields CASSGYGTDSSGYTF. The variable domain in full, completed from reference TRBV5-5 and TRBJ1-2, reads DAGVTQSPTHLIKTRGQQVTLRCSPISGHKSVSWYQQVLGQGPQFIFQYYEKEERGRGNFPDRFSARQFPNYSSELNVNALLLGDSALYLCASSGYGTDSSGYTFGSGTRLTVV.